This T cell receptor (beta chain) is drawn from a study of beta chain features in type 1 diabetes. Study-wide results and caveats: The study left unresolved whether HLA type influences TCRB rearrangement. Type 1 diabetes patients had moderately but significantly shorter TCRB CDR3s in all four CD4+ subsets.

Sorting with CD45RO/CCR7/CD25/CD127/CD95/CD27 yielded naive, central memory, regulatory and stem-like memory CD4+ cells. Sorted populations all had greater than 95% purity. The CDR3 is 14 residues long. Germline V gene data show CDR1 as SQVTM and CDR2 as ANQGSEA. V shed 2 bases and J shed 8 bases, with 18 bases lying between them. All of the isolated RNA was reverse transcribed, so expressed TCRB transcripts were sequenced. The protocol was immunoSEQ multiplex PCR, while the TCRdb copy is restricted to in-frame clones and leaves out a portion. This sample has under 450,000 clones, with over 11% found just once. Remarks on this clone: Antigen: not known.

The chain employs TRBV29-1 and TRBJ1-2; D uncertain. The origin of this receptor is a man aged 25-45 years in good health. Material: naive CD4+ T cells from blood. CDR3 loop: CSVERRWEGGGYTF. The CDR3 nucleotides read TGCAGCGTTGAAAGGCGTTGGGAGGGCGGAGGCTACACCTTC.